This is a list of T cell receptor beta chains from one sample in a study of cytomegalovirus exposure and HLA in healthy donors. Sequenced by immunoSEQ multiplex PCR; TCRdb stores in-frame clones only, minus some. The sample yields around 130,000 clones, around 85% seen once. The material sequenced was PBMCs. Every receptor here comes from a boy between 10 and 17 years old in good health and CMV-seronegative. Each CDR3 is given with its conserved first and last residue. The D gene is left open where the match is weak. The size field is filled for only some rows; it gives once, few, many or a size class.

14,TRBD1,TRBV15,TRBJ2-7,-,TGTGCCACCAGCAGGAGGACAGGGGGAGACGAGCAGTACTTC,CATSRRTGGDEQYF
14,-,TRBV7-2,TRBJ1-2,-,TGTGCCAGCAGTTATCGAGGGGGTATCTATGGCTACACCTTC,CASSYRGGIYGYTF
14,TRBD1,TRBV27,TRBJ2-1,-,TGTGCCAGCAGCCCGGACAGGAGCTACAATGAGCAGTTCTTC,CASSPDRSYNEQFF
13,-,TRBV27,TRBJ2-7,-,TGTGCCAGCAGTTCCCTGAGCTCCTACGAGCAGTACTTC,CASSSLSSYEQYF
13,-,TRBV7-6,TRBJ1-4,-,TGTGCCAGCAGCTTAGTGTACTGGGAAAAACTGTTTTTT,CASSLVYWEKLFF
16,TRBD1,TRBV28,TRBJ1-2,-,TGTGCCAGCAGTAGAGGGACAGGGGGCTCCAGCTATGGCTACACCTTC,CASSRGTGGSSYGYTF
13,-,TRBV11-2,TRBJ2-7,-,TGTGCCAGCAGCTTATATCTCTCGCGCGAGCAGTACTTC,CASSLYLSREQYF
16,-,TRBV9,TRBJ2-2,-,TGTGCCAGCAGCGTCCGCCAGCAGGGATCCACCGGGGAGCTGTTTTTT,CASSVRQQGSTGELFF
12,-,TRBV7-2,TRBJ2-7,-,TGTGCCAGCAGCGTCCTCAGGGGCGAGCAGTACTTC,CASSVLRGEQYF
16,-,TRBV30,TRBJ2-2,-,TGTGCCTGGAGTGTATCACAGGGACTAAACACCGGGGAGCTGTTTTTT,CAWSVSQGLNTGELFF
16,TRBD1,TRBV7-8,TRBJ2-5,-,TGTGCCAGCAGCTCATGGATCGGACAGGGAGAAGAGACCCAGTACTTC,CASSSWIGQGEETQYF
13,-,TRBV5-6,TRBJ2-7,few,TGTGCCAGCAGCTTGGGTCCCGCCTACGAGCAGTACTTC,CASSLGPAYEQYF
18,-,TRBV5-1,TRBJ1-2,-,TGCGCCAGCAGCTTGGGAATAGCCACGGAATCGCCTAACTATGGCTACACCTTC,CASSLGIATESPNYGYTF
15,-,TRBV6-6,TRBJ1-3,-,TGTGCCAGCAGTTACGGCAGGGGCACTGGAAACACCATATATTTT,CASSYGRGTGNTIYF
18,TRBD2,TRBV7-9,TRBJ2-3,-,TGTGCCAGCAGCTTAAAAAGGACGAGCGGGAGTAGTACAGATACGCAGTATTTT,CASSLKRTSGSSTDTQYF
14,TRBD1,TRBV6-1,TRBJ1-5,few,TGTGCCAGCATGGGACAGGGGGGCAATCAGCCCCAGCATTTT,CASMGQGGNQPQHF
13,-,TRBV13,TRBJ2-7,-,TGTGCCAGCAGCCCCCGAGCCCAATCCGAGCAGTACTTC,CASSPRAQSEQYF
13,-,TRBV19,TRBJ1-4,-,TGTGCCAGTAAAAACAGCAATAATGAAAAACTGTTTTTT,CASKNSNNEKLFF
15,TRBD1,TRBV2,TRBJ2-3,-,TGTGCCAGCAGCGCCACTACAGGGGCGGAAGATACGCAGTATTTT,CASSATTGAEDTQYF
14,TRBD2,TRBV30,TRBJ2-1,once,TGTGCCTGGACACTAGCGGGAGGCTACAATGAGCAGTTCTTC,CAWTLAGGYNEQFF
17,TRBD1,TRBV7-3,TRBJ2-1,-,TGTGCCAGCAGCTTAAGGTCCGGGACAGATTCCTACAATGAGCAGTTCTTC,CASSLRSGTDSYNEQFF
15,TRBD2,TRBV5-6,TRBJ2-1,-,TGTGCCAGCAGCTTGGGGGGACTAGCGGGAGCCGAGCAGTTCTTC,CASSLGGLAGAEQFF
10,-,TRBV10-1,TRBJ2-3,-,TGCGCCAGCCACTCAGATACGCAGTATTTT,CASHSDTQYF
13,TRBD1,TRBV6-1,TRBJ2-2,once,TGTGCCAGTACAGGGGGCGCGACCGGGGAGCTGTTTTTT,CASTGGATGELFF
17,-,TRBV4-3,TRBJ2-1,few,TGCGCCAGCAGCCAAGCCAGAGACACCAGCTCCTACAATGAGCAGTTCTTC,CASSQARDTSSYNEQFF
13,-,TRBV11-3,TRBJ1-1,-,TGTGCCAGCAGCTTCGGAGAAGGCACTGAAGCTTTCTTT,CASSFGEGTEAFF
12,-,TRBV5-4,TRBJ2-2,once,TGTGCCAGCAGCCAAGGGAGTGGGGAGCTGTTTTTT,CASSQGSGELFF
14,-,TRBV5-1,TRBJ1-1,-,TGCGCCAGCAGTATCCAGGGTTATGGGACTGAAGCTTTCTTT,CASSIQGYGTEAFF
14,TRBD1,TRBV19,TRBJ2-5,-,TGTGCCAGTACCGCCGACAGGGGGCGAGAGACCCAGTACTTC,CASTADRGRETQYF
15,TRBD1,TRBV6-5,TRBJ1-5,-,TGTGCCAGCAGGCGGACAGGAGTGAGCAATCAGCCCCAGCATTTT,CASRRTGVSNQPQHF
14,TRBD1,TRBV5-1,TRBJ2-2,-,TGCGCCAGCAGCTTGGGCAGGACAGGCGGGGAGCTGTTTTTT,CASSLGRTGGELFF
14,-,TRBV25-1,TRBJ2-2,-,TGTGCCAGCCTGGGCAGATTGAACACCGGGGAGCTGTTTTTT,CASLGRLNTGELFF
14,TRBD1,TRBV5-1,TRBJ1-1,-,TGCGCCAGCAGGACCGGACAGGGTAACACTGAAGCTTTCTTT,CASRTGQGNTEAFF
18,TRBD2,TRBV5-6,TRBJ2-2,-,TGTGCCAGCAGCCTCGGGGCCCCTAGCGGGGCGAGATCCGGGGAGCTGTTTTTT,CASSLGAPSGARSGELFF
14,-,TRBV6-7,TRBJ2-7,-,TGTGCCAGCCTCCTGGGCAGGCCGACCTACGAGCAGTACTTC,CASLLGRPTYEQYF
14,-,TRBV18,TRBJ2-5,-,TGTGCCAGCTCACTCCGGGACTCTCAAGAGACCCAGTACTTC,CASSLRDSQETQYF
18,TRBD2,TRBV9,TRBJ2-5,-,TGTGCCAGCAGCGTAGGTAGACTAGCGGGACAACGCTGGGAGACCCAGTACTTC,CASSVGRLAGQRWETQYF